This T cell receptor beta chain emerged from a study of T cells after yellow fever vaccination. The CDR3 length is 13 residues. Trimming pared 1 base from V and 4 bases from J, leaving 10 bases between. Germline V lookup: CDR1 DFQATT, CDR2 SNEGSKA (reference sequence). From the 5' RACE reads, TCRdb called clonotypes with MiXCR, one entry per CDR3 protein. The sample yields about 400,000 distinct CDR3 sequences, around 6.5% seen once. J is TRBJ2-5 and V is TRBV20-1; D is undetermined. The starting material was PBMCs, obtained 5 days after the yellow fever booster vaccination. This TCR was recovered from a man aged 30 to 45 who received the YFV17D yellow fever vaccine. The CDR3 here is CSARVEPLETQYF. CDR3 nucleotides: TGCAGTGCTAGAGTGGAGCCCCTAGAGACCCAGTACTTC.